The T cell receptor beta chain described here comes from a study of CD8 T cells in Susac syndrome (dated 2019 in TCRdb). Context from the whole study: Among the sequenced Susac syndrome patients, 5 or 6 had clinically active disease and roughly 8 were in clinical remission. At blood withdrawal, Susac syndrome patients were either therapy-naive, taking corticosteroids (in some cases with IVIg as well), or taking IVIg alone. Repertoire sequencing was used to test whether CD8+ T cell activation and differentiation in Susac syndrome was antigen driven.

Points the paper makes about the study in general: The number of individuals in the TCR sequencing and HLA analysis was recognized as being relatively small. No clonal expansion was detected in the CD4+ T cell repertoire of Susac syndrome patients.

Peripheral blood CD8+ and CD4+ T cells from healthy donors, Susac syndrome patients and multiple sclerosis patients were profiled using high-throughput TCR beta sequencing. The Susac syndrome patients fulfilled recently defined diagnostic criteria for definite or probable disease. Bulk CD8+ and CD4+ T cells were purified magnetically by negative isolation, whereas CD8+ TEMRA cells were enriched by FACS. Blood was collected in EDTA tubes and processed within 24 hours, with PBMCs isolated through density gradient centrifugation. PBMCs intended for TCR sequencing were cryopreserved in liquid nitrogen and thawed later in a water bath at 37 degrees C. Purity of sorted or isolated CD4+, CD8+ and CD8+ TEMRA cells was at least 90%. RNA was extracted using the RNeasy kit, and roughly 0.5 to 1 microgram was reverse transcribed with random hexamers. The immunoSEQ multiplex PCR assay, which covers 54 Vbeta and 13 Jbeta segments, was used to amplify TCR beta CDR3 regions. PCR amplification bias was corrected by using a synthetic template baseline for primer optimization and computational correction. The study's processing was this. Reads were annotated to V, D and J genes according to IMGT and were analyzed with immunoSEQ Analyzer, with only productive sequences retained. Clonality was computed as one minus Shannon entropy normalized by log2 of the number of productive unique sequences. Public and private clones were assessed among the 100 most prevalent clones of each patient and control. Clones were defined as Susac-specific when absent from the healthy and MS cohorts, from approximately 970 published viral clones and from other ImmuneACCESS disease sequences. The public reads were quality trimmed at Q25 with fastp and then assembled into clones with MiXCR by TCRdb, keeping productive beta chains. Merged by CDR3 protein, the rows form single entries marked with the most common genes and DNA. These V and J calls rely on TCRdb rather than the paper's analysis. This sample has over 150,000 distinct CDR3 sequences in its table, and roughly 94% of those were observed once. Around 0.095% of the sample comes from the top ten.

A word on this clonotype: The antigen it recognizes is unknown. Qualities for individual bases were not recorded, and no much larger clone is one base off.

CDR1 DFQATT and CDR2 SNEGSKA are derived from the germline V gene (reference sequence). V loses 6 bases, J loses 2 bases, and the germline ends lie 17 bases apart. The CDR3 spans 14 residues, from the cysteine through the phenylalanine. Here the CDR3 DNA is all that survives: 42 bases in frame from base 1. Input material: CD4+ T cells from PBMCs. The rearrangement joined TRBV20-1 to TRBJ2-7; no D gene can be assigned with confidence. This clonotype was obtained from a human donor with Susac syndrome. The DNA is TGCAGTGCGCCCCCCGAAGGGCATACCTACGAGCAGTACTTC. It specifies CSAPPEGHTYEQYF.